This T cell receptor beta chain was found in a study of PD-L1 blockade in urothelial cancer. General study findings and limits: Tumor-associated TCR clones expanded more in blood at 3 weeks in patients with durable benefit.

Germline CDR1 SGHRS, CDR2 YFSETQ. Trimming took off 1 base at V and 1 base at J, with 9 bases between the two ends. This CDR3 has 14 amino acids. The method was immunoSEQ multiplex PCR; TCRdb's version includes in-frame clones alone and lacks a portion of them. The sample holds about 95,000 clones, around 90% seen once. Regarding this clone: Its antigen is unidentified.

The sample's time point: pretreatment peripheral blood. The TCR sequence derives from a man aged 55-75 years with urothelial cancer. The V gene is TRBV5-1, the J gene TRBJ2-7; no reliable D call. Sample: PBMCs, taken around atezolizumab (anti-PD-L1) treatment. The DNA of the CDR3 is TGCGCCAGCAGCTTGCTCGCCACTTCCTACGAGCAGTACTTC. Protein product: CASSLLATSYEQYF. Complete variable domain (other parts from reference TRBV5-1 and TRBJ2-7): KAGVTQTPRYLIKTRGQQVTLSCSPISGHRSVSWYQQTPGQGLQFLFEYFSETQRNKGNFPGRFSGRQFSNSRSEMNVSTLELGDSALYLCASSLLATSYEQYFGPGTRLTVT.